The T cell receptor beta chain described here comes from a study of blood T cells in healthy people across ages. Study-level results: Bulk PBMC profiling left naive and antigen-experienced comparisons inconclusive.

It was with a sample-barcoded 5' primer and a J-beta primer mix that a second PCR of about 7 to 12 cycles was run. Per sample, CDR3-containing paired-end reads numbered at least 3 million. MiXCR, run by TCRdb on the 5' RACE reads, gives a single entry per CDR3 protein. The sample carries hundreds of thousands of distinct CDR3 sequences, approximately 49% recorded once. J was trimmed by 1 base and V by 4 bases; bases with no gene match: 8. Germline assignment: CDR1 SNHLY and CDR2 FYNNEI. The CDR3 consists of 17 residues. A few counts support this clonotype. The antigen remains unidentified. The sequenced sample was blood. The rearrangement links TRBV2 to TRBJ2-4; 9 bases map to TRBD1. The sequence came from an older woman in good health. In nucleotides, the CDR3 is TGTGCCAGCAGTGCCGGGACAGGGTTTTGGGCCAAAAACATTCAGTACTTC. The encoded protein is CASSAGTGFWAKNIQYF.